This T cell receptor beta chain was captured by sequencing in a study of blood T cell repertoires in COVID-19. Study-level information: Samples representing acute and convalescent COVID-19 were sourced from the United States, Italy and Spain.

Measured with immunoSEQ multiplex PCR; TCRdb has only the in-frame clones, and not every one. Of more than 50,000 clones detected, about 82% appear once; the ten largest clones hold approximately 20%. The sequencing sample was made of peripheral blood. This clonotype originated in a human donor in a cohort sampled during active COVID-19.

The CDR3 loop is CASTASGSDTQYF. For the CDR3, the DNA is TGTGCCAGCACCGCCTCAGGGTCCGATACGCAGTATTTT. The J gene is TRBJ2-3, the V gene TRBV6-5; D is possibly TRBD1 (5 bases). V lost 7 bases and J 6 bases, leaving 14 bases between the germline ends. Germline loops: CDR1 MNHEY, CDR2 SVGAGI. This CDR3 contains 13 residues.